The rows below give T cell receptor beta chains drawn from one sample of a study of T cell repertoires and leukemia-associated antigens. The antigens for these receptors are not known. A single record per CDR3 protein comes from TCRdb applying MiXCR to the 5' RACE reads. Found here are about 11,000 distinct CDR3 sequences, under 55% of them singletons; the top ten hold 27%. The sample consisted of CD3+ T cells sorted from blood and cultured. The origin of the receptors is a female donor in good health. The CDR3 runs from the conserved cysteine through the conserved F or W. The D gene is left open where the match is weak. Some rows have no size entry. The others give once, few or many, or a class for an expanded clone.

CDR3nt | CDR3aa | abundance | len | j_gene | d_gene | v_gene
TGTGCCAGCACCTCCGGGGCAGGGCAAGTCGATGAGCAGTTCTTC | CASTSGAGQVDEQFF | many | 15 | TRBJ2-1 | - | TRBV6-2/TRBV6-3
TGTGCCAGCAGCTTAGCTTTGGGGACTACCCTCACAGATACGCAGTATTTT | CASSLALGTTLTDTQYF | many | 17 | TRBJ2-3 | TRBD2 | TRBV7-8
TGCAGCGTAGAACGGACCGCTCGCGGTGAGCAGTTCTTC | CSVERTARGEQFF | - | 13 | TRBJ2-1 | - | TRBV29-1
TGTGCCAGCAGCGGGACAGGGTTTTACAATGAGCAGTTCTTC | CASSGTGFYNEQFF | - | 14 | TRBJ2-1 | TRBD1 | TRBV7-9
TGCAGCGTTCCTCCAATTAAGACGGGACAGATGAACACTGAAGCTTTCTTT | CSVPPIKTGQMNTEAFF | few | 17 | TRBJ1-1 | TRBD1 | TRBV29-1
TGCAGTGCTAGAGATGAATGGGTGACAGGGCTCAGCAATCAGCCCCAGCATTTT | CSARDEWVTGLSNQPQHF | - | 18 | TRBJ1-5 | TRBD1 | TRBV20-1
TGTGCCAGCAGCGGAGACAGGAGACCCGTTCGGCTTAGCTACACCTTC | CASSGDRRPVRLSYTF | few | 16 | TRBJ1-2 | - | TRBV9
TGTGCCAGCAGCCCAACAGGGTACACCGGGGAACTGTTTTTT | CASSPTGYTGELFF | once | 14 | TRBJ2-2 | - | TRBV7-3
TGTGCTAGCAGCCCTAGACTAGCGGGTTACAACGGGCAGTTCTTC | CASSPRLAGYNGQFF | - | 15 | TRBJ2-1 | TRBD2 | TRBV7-7
TGTGCCAGTAGTGCAGCCTCGCGTGGTGGCGAGCAGTACTTC | CASSAASRGGEQYF | many | 14 | TRBJ2-7 | - | TRBV19
TGTGCCAGCAGTTCCGGGACTAGCGGGAATAGGTGGACCGGGGAGCTGTTTTTT | CASSSGTSGNRWTGELFF | medium-sized | 18 | TRBJ2-2 | TRBD2 | TRBV12-3/TRBV12-4
TGCGCCAGCAGCGGCATCGAGGACGGCCAAGAGACCCAGTACTTC | CASSGIEDGQETQYF | - | 15 | TRBJ2-5 | - | TRBV5-1
TGCGCCAGCAGCTCCAGGCTAGCGGGAGACAATGAGCAGTTCTTC | CASSSRLAGDNEQFF | many | 15 | TRBJ2-1 | TRBD2 | TRBV5-1
TGTGCCAGCAGCTTAGCGCGCGGGGAGCGAGCGACCCCCCCCTCCTACAATGAGCAGTTCTTC | CASSLARGERATPPSYNEQFF | - | 21 | TRBJ2-1 | - | TRBV7-8
TGCAGTGCCAACACGGACAGAACCTACGAGCAGTACTTC | CSANTDRTYEQYF | - | 13 | TRBJ2-7 | - | TRBV20-1
TGCAGTGCTAGAGATCGTAGAGGTAGCGGGAAACAAGAGACCCAGTACTTC | CSARDRRGSGKQETQYF | medium-sized | 17 | TRBJ2-5 | TRBD2 | TRBV20-1
TGTGCCAGCAGCCAAGTGGCTAGCGGGAGCTTTGAGCAGTTCTTC | CASSQVASGSFEQFF | medium-sized | 15 | TRBJ2-1 | TRBD2 | TRBV3-1
TGTGCCTGGAGTCACAGTAGCAATCAGCCCCAGCATTTT | CAWSHSSNQPQHF | many | 13 | TRBJ1-5 | - | TRBV30
TGTGCCAGCAGCTTATCTGCAGGCGGCCAGGAGAACTATGGCTACACCTTC | CASSLSAGGQENYGYTF | - | 17 | TRBJ1-2 | - | TRBV7-6
TGCGCCAGCAGCCTAGCGGGGGACACCGGGGAGCTGTTTTTT | CASSLAGDTGELFF | medium-sized | 14 | TRBJ2-2 | TRBD2 | TRBV5-1
TGCGCCAGCAGTCCCGCCAAGTCCCCCTACAATGAGCAGTTCTTC | CASSPAKSPYNEQFF | many | 15 | TRBJ2-1 | - | TRBV23-1
TGCAGTGCTAGAGGAGCGGGAGGTTACGAGCAGTACTTC | CSARGAGGYEQYF | - | 13 | TRBJ2-7 | TRBD2 | TRBV20-1
TGCGCCAGCAGCTTGCGGGGACTAGCGGAAAACTCCTACGAGCAGTACTTC | CASSLRGLAENSYEQYF | - | 17 | TRBJ2-7 | TRBD2 | TRBV5-1
TGCGCCAGCAGCTTGGGAGCCCCAGAAGCTAACGAGCAGTACTTC | CASSLGAPEANEQYF | few | 15 | TRBJ2-7 | - | TRBV5-1
TGTGCCAGCAGCTTGGGATCCCGAGGGGGAGATACGCAGTATTTT | CASSLGSRGGDTQYF | many | 15 | TRBJ2-3 | - | TRBV5-4
TGTGCCACCAGGGCTAGCGGTCGGATCTACGAGCAGTACTTC | CATRASGRIYEQYF | - | 14 | TRBJ2-7 | TRBD2 | TRBV24-1
TGTGCCAGCAGTTTAGGCGGAGCCCTCAATGAGCAGTTCTTC | CASSLGGALNEQFF | - | 14 | TRBJ2-1 | - | TRBV12-3/TRBV12-4